This entry lists 13 T cell receptor beta chains sequenced from one sample in a study of shared clonotypes between healthy human individuals. Positively selected for CCR7, the CD45RO-negative cells used as naive CD8 cells excluded terminally differentiated effector memory CD45RA+ cells. Sequenced by immunoSEQ multiplex PCR; TCRdb stores in-frame clones only, minus some. Here the sample spans approximately 2,000,000 clones, over 85% being singletons. The source material was naive CD8+ T cells from PBMCs. These receptors all come from a man between 18 and 35 years old in good health. Some clones in this sample may be carry-over from other donors' samples.

The rearrangement uses TRBV12-5 and TRBJ1-1; D not resolved. The CDR3 length is 13 residues. The ends were cut back, 5 bases at V and 3 bases at J, with 10 bases in the middle. Germline loops: CDR1 LGHNT, CDR2 FRNRAP. In DNA form, the CDR3 reads TGTGCTAGTGGTCCCGAGGGTTACACTGAAGCTTTCTTT. This encodes CASGPEGYTEAFF.

The chain is built from TRBV5-6 and TRBJ2-7, with 7 bases identical to TRBD2. V gave up 4 bases and J gave up 2 bases; unmatched junction bases: 9. The CDR3 totals 15 residues. Germline assignment: CDR1 SGHDT and CDR2 YYEEEE. The chain's CDR3 is CASSLGGGWTYEQYF. The CDR3 DNA follows: TGTGCCAGCAGCCTGGGGGGAGGGTGGACCTACGAGCAGTACTTC.

The chain is built from TRBV29-1 and TRBJ1-2; 7 bases are a match to TRBD1. Unmatched junction bases numbered 13, after V lost 7 bases and J lost 5 bases. Germline lookup yields CDR1 SQVTM and CDR2 ANQGSEA. CDR3 size: 14 residues. As DNA, the CDR3 is TGCAGCGCTCAAGGCCAGGGGGTTCGGTATGGCTACACCTTC. This codes for CSAQGQGVRYGYTF.

The chain links TRBV4-2 to TRBJ2-7; D remains ambiguous. V was pared by 0 bases and J by 3 bases, with 15 bases between. CDR1 is LGHNA, CDR2 YNFKEQ, per germline. The CDR3 covers 16 residues. DNA of the CDR3: TGTGCCAGCAGCCAAGATGATGGCGAGGCCAACTACGAGCAGTACTTC. Translating gives CASSQDDGEANYEQYF.

J is TRBJ2-7 and V is TRBV9, with unresolved D. The CDR3 is made up of 13 amino acids. The V end was cut by 4 bases, the J end by 1 base, with 9 bases between. CDR1 is SGDLS and CDR2 is YYNGEE in the germline V gene. Here the CDR3 reads CASSSPWSYEQYF. In nucleotides, the CDR3 is TGTGCCAGCAGCTCCCCCTGGTCCTACGAGCAGTACTTC.

V is TRBV2 and J is TRBJ2-7; tentatively, D is TRBD1 (7 bases). CDR1 is SNHLY and CDR2 is FYNNEI in the germline V gene. Trimming removed 4 bases from V and 4 bases from J, with 14 bases in between. The CDR3 loop spans 14 amino acids. The CDR3 nucleotides are TGTGCCAGCAGTGGCTCAGGGGGAGGATACGAGCAGTACTTC. Protein product: CASSGSGGGYEQYF.

CDR3 in DNA: TGTGCCAGCAGTCCGAGGCCGGAGAATCAGCCCCAGCATTTT. As protein: CASSPRPENQPQHF. The chain links TRBV27 to TRBJ1-5; D is unresolved. Trimming took 5 bases from V and 4 from J, leaving 12 bases between them. The CDR3 loop spans 14 amino acids. Per germline, CDR1 MNHEY and CDR2 SMNVEV (reference sequence).

Details on this clone: The sample has other DNA sequences that encode this CDR3 too. The V gene is TRBV19, the J gene TRBJ1-1; D gene uncertain. V lost 6 bases, J lost 0 bases, and 5 bases lay in between. This CDR3 comprises 12 residues. CDR1 and CDR2 (germline): LNHDA, SQIVND (reference sequence). CDR3: CASSQMNTEAFF. DNA for the CDR3: TGTGCCAGTAGCCAGATGAACACTGAAGCTTTCTTT.

About this clone: Other DNA sequences of this sample code for an identical CDR3. V and J are TRBV27 and TRBJ2-1, with D perhaps matching TRBD1 (5 bases). The CDR3 runs to 15 residues. Looked up from germline, CDR1 is MNHEY and CDR2 is SMNVEV (reference sequence). V was pared by 0 bases and J by 1 base, with 7 bases between. CDR3 amino acids: CASSLSQGSYNEQFF. CDR3 DNA sequence: TGTGCCAGCAGTTTATCCCAGGGTTCCTACAATGAGCAGTTCTTC.

The chain employs TRBV5-6 and TRBJ2-7; possible D gene TRBD2, 5 bases. The germline V and J ends were trimmed by 0 bases and 7 bases, with 14 bases remaining between them. This CDR3 is 14 amino acids long. Germline CDR1 and CDR2: SGHDT and YYEEEE. The CDR3, as DNA: TGTGCCAGCAGCTTGGATTGGGGAGTCGGGGAGCAGTACTTC. Translated: CASSLDWGVGEQYF.

The rearrangement uses TRBV9 and TRBJ1-1; possibly TRBD1 for D (6 bases). Germline lookup yields CDR1 SGDLS and CDR2 YYNGEE. The V gene lost 3 bases and the J gene lost 6 bases, with 18 bases spanning the gap. The CDR3 loop spans 15 amino acids. The CDR3 DNA reads as TGTGCCAGCAGCGCCGGGGACACTTATCTGGCTGAAGCTTTCTTT. This sequence encodes CASSAGDTYLAEAFF.

The CDR3 DNA is TGTGCCAGCAGCCAAATGGAGGGGAGCACTGAAGCTTTCTTT. Translating gives CASSQMEGSTEAFF. The J gene is TRBJ1-1, the V gene TRBV4-2, with D possibly matching TRBD1 (5 bases). Germline lookup yields CDR1 LGHNA and CDR2 YNFKEQ. This CDR3 is 14 amino acids long. The ends were cut back, 2 bases at V and 4 bases at J, with 11 bases in the middle.

This chain joins TRBV19 and TRBJ2-7, with D unclear. The germline V gene encodes CDR1 LNHDA and CDR2 SQIVND (reference sequence). The CDR3 covers 12 residues. V was clipped by 3 bases and J by 6 bases, with 9 bases between them. The CDR3, as DNA: TGTGCCAGTAGTATGTCCCCCGCCGAGCAGTACTTC. This encodes CASSMSPAEQYF.